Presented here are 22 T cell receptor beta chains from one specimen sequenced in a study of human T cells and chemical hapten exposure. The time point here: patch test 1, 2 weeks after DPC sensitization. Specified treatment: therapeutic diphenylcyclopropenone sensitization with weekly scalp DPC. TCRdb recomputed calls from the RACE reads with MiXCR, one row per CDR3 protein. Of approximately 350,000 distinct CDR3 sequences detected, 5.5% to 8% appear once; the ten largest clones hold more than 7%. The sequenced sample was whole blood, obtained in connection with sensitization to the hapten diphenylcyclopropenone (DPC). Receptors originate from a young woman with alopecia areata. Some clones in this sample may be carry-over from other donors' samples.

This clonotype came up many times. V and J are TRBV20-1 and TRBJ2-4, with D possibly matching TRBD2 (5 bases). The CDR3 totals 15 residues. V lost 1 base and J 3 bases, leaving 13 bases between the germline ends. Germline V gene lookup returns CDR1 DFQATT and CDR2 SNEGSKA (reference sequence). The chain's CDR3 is CSARVPGLSKNIQYF. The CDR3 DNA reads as TGCAGTGCTAGAGTCCCGGGGTTGAGCAAAAACATTCAGTACTTC.

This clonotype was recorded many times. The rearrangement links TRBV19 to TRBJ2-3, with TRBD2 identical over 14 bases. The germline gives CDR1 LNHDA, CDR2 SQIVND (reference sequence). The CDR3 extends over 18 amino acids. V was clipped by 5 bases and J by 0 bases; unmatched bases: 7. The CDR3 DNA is TGTGCCAGTAGTGGGGGACTAGCGGGGGCCCCCAGCACAGATACGCAGTATTTT. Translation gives CASSGGLAGAPSTDTQYF.

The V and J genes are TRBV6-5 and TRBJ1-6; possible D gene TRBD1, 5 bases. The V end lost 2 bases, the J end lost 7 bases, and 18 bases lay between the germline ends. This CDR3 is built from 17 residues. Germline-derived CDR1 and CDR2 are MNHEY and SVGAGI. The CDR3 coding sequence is TGTGCCAGCAGTTACCCGCCTCGTGGGGGAATAAATTCACCCCTCCACTTT. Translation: CASSYPPRGGINSPLHF.

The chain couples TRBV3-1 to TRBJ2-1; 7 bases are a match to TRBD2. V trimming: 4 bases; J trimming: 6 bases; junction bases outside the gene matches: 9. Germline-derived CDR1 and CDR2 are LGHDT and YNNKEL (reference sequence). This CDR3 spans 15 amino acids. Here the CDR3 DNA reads TGTGCCAGCAGCCTTGGGACTGGGGGGGGCAATGAGCAGTTCTTC. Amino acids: CASSLGTGGGNEQFF.

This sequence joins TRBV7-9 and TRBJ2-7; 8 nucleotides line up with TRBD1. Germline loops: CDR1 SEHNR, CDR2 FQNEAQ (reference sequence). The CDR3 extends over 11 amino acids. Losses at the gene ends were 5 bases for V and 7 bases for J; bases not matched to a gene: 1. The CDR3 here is CASSGDREQYF. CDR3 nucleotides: TGTGCCAGCAGCGGGGACAGGGAGCAGTACTTC.

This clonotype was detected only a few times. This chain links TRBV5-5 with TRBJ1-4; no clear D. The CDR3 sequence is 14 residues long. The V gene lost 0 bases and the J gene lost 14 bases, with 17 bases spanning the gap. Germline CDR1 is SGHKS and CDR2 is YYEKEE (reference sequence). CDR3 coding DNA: TGTGCCAGCAGCTTGGGATCACCCCGATCGTATCTGTTTTTT. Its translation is CASSLGSPRSYLFF.

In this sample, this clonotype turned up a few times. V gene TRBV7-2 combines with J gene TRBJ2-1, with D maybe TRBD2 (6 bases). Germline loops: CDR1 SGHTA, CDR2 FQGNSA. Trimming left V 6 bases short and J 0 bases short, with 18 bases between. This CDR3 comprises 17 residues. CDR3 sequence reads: CASSQTSAGSSYNEQFF. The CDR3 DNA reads TGTGCCAGCAGTCAGACCTCGGCGGGGAGCTCCTACAATGAGCAGTTCTTC.

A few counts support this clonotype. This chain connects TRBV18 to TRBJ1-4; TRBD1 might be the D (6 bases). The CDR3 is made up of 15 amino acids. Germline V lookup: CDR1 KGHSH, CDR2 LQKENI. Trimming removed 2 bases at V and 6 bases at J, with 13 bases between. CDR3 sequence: CASSPVSGAYEKLFF. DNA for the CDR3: TGTGCCAGCTCACCAGTGTCGGGGGCCTATGAAAAACTGTTTTTT.

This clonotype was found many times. Here the CDR3 reads CAISDINSGDTQYF. The CDR3 region has the DNA TGTGCCATCAGCGACATTAACTCAGGGGATACGCAGTATTTT. The chain links TRBV10-3 to TRBJ2-3, with TRBD1 as a possible D gene (5 bases). There are 14 residues in the CDR3. Per germline, CDR1 ENHRY and CDR2 SYGVKD. V was trimmed by 6 bases and J by 6 bases, leaving 16 bases between them.

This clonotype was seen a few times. The CDR3 DNA follows: TGTGCCAGCAGCCAAGATCGGTACAGGGAACAACTCCACTTT. Residues: CASSQDRYREQLHF. The chain joins TRBV4-2 to TRBJ1-6; TRBD1 is a possible D gene (6 bases). The CDR3 length is 14 residues. Germline-derived CDR1 and CDR2 are LGHNA and YNFKEQ. The V and J ends lost 0 bases and 16 bases respectively, with 16 bases between them.

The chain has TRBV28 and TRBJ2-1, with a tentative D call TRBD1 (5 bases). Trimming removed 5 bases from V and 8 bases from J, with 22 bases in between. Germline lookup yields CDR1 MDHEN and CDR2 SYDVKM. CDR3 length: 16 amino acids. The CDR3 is CASSQPPPRWGYEQFF. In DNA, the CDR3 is TGTGCCAGCAGTCAACCTCCGCCCCGGTGGGGCTATGAGCAGTTCTTC.

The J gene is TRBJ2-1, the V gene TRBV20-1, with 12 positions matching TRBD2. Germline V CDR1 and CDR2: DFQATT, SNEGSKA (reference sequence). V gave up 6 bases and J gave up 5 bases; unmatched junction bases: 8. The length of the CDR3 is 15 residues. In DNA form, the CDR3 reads TGCAGTGCCCCAGACTCTAGCGGGGGGGACAATGAGCAGTTCTTC. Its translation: CSAPDSSGGDNEQFF.

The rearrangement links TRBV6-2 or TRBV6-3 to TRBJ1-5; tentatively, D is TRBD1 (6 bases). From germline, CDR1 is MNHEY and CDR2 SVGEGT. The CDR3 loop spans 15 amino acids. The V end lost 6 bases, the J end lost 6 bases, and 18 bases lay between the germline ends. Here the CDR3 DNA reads TGTGCCAGCAGAAACCGGGACACCGCCCGTCAGCCCCAGCATTTT. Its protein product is CASRNRDTARQPQHF.

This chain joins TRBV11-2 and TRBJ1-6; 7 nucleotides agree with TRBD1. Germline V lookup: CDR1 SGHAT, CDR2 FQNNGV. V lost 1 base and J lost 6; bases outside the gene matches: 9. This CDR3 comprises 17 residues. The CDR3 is CASSLGGVGQINSPLHF. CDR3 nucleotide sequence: TGTGCCAGCAGCTTAGGTGGAGTGGGACAGATTAATTCACCCCTCCACTTT.

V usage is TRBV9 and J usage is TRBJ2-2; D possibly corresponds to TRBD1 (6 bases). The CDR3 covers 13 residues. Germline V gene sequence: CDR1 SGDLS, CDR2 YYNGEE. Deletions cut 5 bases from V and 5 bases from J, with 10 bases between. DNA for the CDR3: TGTGCCAGCAGGGACCAGGGGACCGGGGAGCTGTTTTTT. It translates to CASRDQGTGELFF.

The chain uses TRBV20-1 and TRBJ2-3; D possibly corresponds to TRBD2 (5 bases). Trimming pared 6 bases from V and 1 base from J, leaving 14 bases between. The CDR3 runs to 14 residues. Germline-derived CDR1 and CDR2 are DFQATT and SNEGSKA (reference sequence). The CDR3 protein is CSAEPAGGTDTQYF. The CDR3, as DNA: TGCAGTGCAGAACCGGCCGGGGGCACAGATACGCAGTATTTT.

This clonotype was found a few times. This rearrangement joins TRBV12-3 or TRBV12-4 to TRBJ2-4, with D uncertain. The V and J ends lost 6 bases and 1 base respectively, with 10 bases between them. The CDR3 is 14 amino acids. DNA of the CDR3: TGTGCCAGCAGCCCGAGCCTGGCCAAAAACATTCAGTACTTC. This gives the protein CASSPSLAKNIQYF.

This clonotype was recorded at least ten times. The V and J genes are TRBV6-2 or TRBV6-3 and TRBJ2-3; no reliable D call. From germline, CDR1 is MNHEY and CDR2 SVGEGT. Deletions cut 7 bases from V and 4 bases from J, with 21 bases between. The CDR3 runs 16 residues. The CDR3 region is CASTNPPSSSADTQYF. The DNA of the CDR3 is TGTGCCAGCACCAACCCACCCTCTAGTTCCGCAGATACGCAGTATTTT.

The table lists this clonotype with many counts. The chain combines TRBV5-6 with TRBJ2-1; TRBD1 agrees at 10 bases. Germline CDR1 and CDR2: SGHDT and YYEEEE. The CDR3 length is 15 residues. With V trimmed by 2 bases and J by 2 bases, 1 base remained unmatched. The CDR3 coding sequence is TGTGCCAGCAGCTTCGGGACAGGGGCCTACAATGAGCAGTTCTTC. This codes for CASSFGTGAYNEQFF.

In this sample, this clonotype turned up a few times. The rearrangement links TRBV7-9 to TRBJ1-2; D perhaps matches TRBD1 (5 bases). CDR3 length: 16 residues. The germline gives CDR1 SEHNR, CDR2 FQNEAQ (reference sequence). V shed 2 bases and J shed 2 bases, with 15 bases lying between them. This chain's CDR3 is CASSLSQGGTNYGYTF. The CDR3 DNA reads TGTGCCAGCAGCTTAAGCCAGGGAGGAACCAACTATGGCTACACCTTC. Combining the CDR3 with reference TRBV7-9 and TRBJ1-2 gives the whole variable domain DTGVSQNPRHKITKRGQNVTFRCDPISEHNRLYWYRQTLGQGPEFLTYFQNEAQLEKSRLLSDRFSAERPKGSFSTLEIQRTEQGDSAMYLCASSLSQGGTNYGYTFGSGTRLTVV.

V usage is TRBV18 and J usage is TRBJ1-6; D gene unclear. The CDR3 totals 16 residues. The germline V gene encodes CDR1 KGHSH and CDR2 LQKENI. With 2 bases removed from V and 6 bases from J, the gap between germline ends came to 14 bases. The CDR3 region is CASSPYGPRSNSPLHF. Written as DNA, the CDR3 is TGTGCCAGCTCACCATACGGACCTAGATCTAATTCACCCCTCCACTTT.

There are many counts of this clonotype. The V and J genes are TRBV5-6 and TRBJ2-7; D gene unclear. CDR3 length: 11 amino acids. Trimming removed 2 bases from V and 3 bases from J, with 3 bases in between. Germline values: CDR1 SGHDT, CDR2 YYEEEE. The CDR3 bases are TGTGCCAGCAGCTTCGACTACGAGCAGTACTTC. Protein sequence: CASSFDYEQYF.